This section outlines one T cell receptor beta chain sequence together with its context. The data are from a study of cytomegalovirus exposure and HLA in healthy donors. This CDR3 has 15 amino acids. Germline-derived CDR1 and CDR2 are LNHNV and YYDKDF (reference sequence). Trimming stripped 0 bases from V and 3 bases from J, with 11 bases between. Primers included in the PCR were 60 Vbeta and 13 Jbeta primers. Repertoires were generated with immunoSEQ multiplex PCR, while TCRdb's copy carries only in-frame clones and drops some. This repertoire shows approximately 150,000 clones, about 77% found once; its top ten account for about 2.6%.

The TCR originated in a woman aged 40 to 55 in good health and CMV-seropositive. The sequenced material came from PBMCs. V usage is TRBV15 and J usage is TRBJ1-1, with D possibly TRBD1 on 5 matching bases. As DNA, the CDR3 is TGTGCCACCAGCAGAGAGGAGGGGTCGGACACTGAAGCTTTCTTT. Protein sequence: CATSREEGSDTEAFF.